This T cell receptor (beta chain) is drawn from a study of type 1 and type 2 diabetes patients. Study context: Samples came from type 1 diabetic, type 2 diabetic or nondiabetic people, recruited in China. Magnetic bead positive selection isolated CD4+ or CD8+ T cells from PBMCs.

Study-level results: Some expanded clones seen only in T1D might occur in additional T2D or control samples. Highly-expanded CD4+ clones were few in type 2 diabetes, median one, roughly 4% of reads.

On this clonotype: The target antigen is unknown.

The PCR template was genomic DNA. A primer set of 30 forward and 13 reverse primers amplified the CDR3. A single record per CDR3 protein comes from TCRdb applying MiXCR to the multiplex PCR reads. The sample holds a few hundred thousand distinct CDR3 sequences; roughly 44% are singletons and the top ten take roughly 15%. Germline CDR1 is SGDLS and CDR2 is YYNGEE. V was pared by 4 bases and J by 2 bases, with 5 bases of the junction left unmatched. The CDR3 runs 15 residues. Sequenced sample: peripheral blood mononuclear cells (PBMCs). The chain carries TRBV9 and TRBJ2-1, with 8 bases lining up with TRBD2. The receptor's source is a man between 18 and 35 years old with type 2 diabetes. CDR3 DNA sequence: TGTGCCAGCAGCCCAAGCGGGGGAACCTACAATGAGCAGTTCTTC. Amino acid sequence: CASSPSGGTYNEQFF.